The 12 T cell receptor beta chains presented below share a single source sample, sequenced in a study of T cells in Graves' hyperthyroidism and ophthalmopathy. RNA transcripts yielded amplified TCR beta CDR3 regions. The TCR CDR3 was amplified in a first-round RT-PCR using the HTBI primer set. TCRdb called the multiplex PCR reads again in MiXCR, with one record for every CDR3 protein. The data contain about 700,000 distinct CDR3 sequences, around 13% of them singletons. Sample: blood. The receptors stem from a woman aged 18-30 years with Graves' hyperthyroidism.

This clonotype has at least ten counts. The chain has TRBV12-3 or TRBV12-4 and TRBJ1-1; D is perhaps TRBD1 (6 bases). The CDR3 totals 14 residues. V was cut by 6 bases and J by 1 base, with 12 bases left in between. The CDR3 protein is CASSSSGQNTEAFF. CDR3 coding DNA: TGTGCCAGCAGCTCCTCGGGACAGAACACTGAAGCTTTCTTT.

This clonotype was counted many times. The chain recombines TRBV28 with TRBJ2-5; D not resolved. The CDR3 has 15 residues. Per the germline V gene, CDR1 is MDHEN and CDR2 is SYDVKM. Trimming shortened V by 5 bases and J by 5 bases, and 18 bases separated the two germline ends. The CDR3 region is CASSLEQGVGETQYF. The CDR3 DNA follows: TGTGCCAGCAGTCTAGAGCAAGGCGTGGGGGAGACCCAGTACTTC.

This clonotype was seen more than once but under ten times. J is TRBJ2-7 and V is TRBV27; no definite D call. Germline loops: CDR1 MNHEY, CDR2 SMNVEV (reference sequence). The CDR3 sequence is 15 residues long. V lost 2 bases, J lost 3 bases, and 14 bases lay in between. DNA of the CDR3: TGTGCCAGCAGTTTAAGCGCTGGCAGGAACTACGAGCAGTACTTC. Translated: CASSLSAGRNYEQYF.

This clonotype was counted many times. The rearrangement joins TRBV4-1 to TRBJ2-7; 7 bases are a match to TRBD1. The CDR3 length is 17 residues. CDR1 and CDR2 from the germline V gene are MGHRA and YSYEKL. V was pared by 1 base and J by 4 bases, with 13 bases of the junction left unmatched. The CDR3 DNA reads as TGCGCCAGCAGCCAAGTGGGACCAGGGGGAAACGGTTACGAGCAGTACTTC. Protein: CASSQVGPGGNGYEQYF.

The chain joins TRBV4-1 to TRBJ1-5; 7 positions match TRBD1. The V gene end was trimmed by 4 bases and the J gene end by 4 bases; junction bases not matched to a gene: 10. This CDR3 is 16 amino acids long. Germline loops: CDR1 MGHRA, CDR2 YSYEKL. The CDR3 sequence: CASSPPTATGNQPQHF. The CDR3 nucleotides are TGCGCCAGCAGCCCGCCGACCGCGACAGGGAATCAGCCCCAGCATTTT.

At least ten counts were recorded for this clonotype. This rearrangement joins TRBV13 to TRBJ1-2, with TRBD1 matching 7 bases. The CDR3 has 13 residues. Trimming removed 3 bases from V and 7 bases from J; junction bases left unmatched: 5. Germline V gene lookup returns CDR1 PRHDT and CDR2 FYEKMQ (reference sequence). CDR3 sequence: CASSFSGGGGYTF. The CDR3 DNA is TGTGCCAGCAGCTTCTCAGGGGGAGGTGGCTACACCTTC. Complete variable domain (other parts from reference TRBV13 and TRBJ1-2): AAGVIQSPRHLIKEKRETATLKCYPIPRHDTVYWYQQGPGQDPQFLISFYEKMQSDKGSIPDRFSAQQFSDYHSELNMSSLELGDSALYFCASSFSGGGGYTFGSGTRLTVV.

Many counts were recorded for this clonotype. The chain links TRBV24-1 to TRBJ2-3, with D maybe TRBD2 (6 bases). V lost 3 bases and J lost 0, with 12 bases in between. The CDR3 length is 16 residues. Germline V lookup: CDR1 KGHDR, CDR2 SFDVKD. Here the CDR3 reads CATSDNSGSSTDTQYF. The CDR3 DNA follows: TGTGCCACCAGTGATAATAGCGGATCTAGCACAGATACGCAGTATTTT.

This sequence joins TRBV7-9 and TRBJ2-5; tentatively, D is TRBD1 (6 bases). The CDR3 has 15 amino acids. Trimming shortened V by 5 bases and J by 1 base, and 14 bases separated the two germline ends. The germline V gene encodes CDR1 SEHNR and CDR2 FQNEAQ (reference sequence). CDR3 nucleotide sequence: TGTGCCAGCAGCCGCCCCCGACAGGTCCAAGAGACCCAGTACTTC. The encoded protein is CASSRPRQVQETQYF.

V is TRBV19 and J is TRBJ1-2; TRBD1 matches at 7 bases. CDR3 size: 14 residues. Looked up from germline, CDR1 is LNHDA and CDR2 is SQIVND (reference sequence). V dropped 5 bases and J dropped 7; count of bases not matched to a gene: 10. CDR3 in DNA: TGTGCCAGTAGTGTCCAACAGGGGAGGGCTGGCTACACCTTC. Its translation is CASSVQQGRAGYTF.

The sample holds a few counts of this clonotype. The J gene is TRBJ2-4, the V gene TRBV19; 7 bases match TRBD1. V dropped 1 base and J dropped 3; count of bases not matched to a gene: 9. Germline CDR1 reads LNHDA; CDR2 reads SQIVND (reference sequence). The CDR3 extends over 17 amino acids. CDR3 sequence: CASSIARQGYSKNIQYF. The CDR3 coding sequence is TGTGCCAGTAGTATAGCGAGACAGGGTTACAGCAAAAACATTCAGTACTTC.

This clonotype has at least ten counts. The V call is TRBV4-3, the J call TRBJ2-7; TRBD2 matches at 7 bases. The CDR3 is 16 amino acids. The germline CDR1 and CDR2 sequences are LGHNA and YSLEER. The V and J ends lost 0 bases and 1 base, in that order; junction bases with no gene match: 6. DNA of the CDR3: TGCGCCAGCAGCCAAGATTCGGGCGGGGGATCCTACGAGCAGTACTTC. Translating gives CASSQDSGGGSYEQYF.

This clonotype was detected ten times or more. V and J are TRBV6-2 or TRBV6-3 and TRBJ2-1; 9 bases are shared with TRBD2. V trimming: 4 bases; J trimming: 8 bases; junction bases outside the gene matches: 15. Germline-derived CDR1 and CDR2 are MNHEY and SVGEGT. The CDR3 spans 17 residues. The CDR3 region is CASSSSDVAGVPHEQFF. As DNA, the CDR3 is TGTGCCAGCAGTTCAAGTGACGTAGCGGGAGTACCCCATGAGCAGTTCTTC.